This paragraph covers one T cell receptor beta chain sequence. The antigen is not known. Investigators profiled TCR beta VDJ and CDR3 from genomic DNA template. TCRdb itself ran the reads through MiXCR, one entry per CDR3 protein. Here the sample spans 150,000 to 200,000 distinct CDR3 sequences, 40% to 55% being singletons. Trimming took 2 bases from V and 4 from J, leaving 8 bases between them. The CDR3 is 13 residues long. The germline V gene encodes CDR1 LNHDA and CDR2 SQIVND (reference sequence). The entry originates in a study of CD8+CD57+ T cells in acquired aplastic anemia. Study details: The study obtained an average of about 3.4 ug of DNA from sorted CD4+ and CD8+ cells. Healthy donors averaged around 10 million reads for CD4+ cells. Findings of the study overall: Roughly 28 was the count of CD8+ CDR3 sequences that patients shared with controls. A significant difference in CD8+ Simpson's diversity between patients and controls was not found.

The sequenced sample was sorted CD4+, CD8+, or CD8+CD57+ T cells (not recorded which) from PBMCs. This sequence was found in a human donor in good health. This rearrangement joins TRBV19 to TRBJ1-2; D is ambiguous. CDR3 sequence (DNA): TGTGCCAGTAGTATATCCAGTCCCTATGGCTACACCTTC. The encoded protein is CASSISSPYGYTF.